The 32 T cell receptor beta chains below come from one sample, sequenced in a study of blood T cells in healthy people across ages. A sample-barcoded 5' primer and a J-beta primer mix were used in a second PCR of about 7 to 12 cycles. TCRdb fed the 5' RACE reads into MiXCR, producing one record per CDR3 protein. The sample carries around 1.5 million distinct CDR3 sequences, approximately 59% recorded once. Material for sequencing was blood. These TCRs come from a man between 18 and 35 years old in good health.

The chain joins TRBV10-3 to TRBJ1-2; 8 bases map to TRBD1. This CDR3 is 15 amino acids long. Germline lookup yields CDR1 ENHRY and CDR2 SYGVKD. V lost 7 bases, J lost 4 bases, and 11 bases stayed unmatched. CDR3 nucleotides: TGTGCCATCAACCTCCGGGACAGGCTCCTCTATGGCTACACCTTC. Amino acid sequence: CAINLRDRLLYGYTF.

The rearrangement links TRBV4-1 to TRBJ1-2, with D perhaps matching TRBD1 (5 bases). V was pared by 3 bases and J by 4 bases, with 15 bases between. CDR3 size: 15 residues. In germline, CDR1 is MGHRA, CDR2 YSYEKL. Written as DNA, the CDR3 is TGCGCCAGCAGCCAGACGACAGTGTTTGGCTATGGCTACACCTTC. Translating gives CASSQTTVFGYGYTF.

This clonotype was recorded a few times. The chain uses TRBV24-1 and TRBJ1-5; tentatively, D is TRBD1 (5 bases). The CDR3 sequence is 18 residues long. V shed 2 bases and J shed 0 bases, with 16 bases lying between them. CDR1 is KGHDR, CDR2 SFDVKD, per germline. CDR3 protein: CATSDSNLQDYSNQPQHF. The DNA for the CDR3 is TGTGCCACCAGTGATTCGAATTTACAGGACTATAGCAATCAGCCCCAGCATTTT.

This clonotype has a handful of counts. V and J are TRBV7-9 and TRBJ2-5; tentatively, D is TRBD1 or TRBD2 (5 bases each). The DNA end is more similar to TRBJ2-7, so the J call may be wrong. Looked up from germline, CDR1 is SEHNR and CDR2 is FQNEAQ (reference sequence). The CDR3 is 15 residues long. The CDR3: CASSFGDPPADEQYF. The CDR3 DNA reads TGTGCCAGCAGCTTCGGGGACCCCCCTGCTGACGAGCAGTACTTC.

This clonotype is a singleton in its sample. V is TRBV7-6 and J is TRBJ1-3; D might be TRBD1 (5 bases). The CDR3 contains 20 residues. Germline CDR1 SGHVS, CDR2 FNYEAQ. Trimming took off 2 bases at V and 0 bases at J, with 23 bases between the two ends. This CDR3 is CASSLRDPGFNYISGNTIYF. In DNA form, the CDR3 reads TGTGCCAGCAGCTTACGGGACCCGGGGTTCAACTATATCTCTGGAAACACCATATATTTT.

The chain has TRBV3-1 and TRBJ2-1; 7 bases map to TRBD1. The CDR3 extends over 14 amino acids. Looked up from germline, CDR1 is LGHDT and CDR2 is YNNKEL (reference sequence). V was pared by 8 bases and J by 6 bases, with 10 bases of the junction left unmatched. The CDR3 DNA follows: TGTGCCAGCTTGAACAGGGGTCTGATCAATGAGCAGTTCTTC. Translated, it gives CASLNRGLINEQFF.

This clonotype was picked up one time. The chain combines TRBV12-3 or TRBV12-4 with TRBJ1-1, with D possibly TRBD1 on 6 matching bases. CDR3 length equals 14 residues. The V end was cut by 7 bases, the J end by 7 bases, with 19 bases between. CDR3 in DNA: TGTGCCAGCAAAGGGGGACCCGAAATGAATGAAGCTTTCTTT. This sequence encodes CASKGGPEMNEAFF.

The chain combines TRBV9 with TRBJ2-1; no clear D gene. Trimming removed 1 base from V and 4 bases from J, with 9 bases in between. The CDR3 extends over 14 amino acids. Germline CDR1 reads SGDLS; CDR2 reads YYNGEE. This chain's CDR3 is CASSVTGRYNEQFF. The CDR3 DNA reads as TGTGCCAGCAGCGTAACGGGCCGGTACAATGAGCAGTTCTTC.

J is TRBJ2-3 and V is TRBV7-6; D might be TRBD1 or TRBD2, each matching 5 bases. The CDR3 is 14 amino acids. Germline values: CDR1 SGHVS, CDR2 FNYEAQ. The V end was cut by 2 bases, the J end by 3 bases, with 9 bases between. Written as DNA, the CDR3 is TGTGCCAGCAGCTTAATGGGGGAAACAGATACGCAGTATTTT. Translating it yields CASSLMGETDTQYF.

The CDR3 spells CASSTRVAKNIQYF. As DNA, the CDR3 is TGTGCCAGCAGCACCAGGGTAGCCAAAAACATTCAGTACTTC. V usage is TRBV7-9 and J usage is TRBJ2-4; D possibly corresponds to TRBD1 (5 bases). CDR1 is SEHNR and CDR2 is FQNEAQ in the germline V gene (reference sequence). The CDR3 runs 14 residues. Trimming cost V 5 bases and J 0 bases, with 8 bases left between them.

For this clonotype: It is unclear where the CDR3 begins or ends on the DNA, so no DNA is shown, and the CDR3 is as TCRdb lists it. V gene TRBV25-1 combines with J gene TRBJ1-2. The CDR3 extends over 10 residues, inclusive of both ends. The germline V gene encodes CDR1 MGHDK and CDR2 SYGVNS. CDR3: CATFGSGYTF.

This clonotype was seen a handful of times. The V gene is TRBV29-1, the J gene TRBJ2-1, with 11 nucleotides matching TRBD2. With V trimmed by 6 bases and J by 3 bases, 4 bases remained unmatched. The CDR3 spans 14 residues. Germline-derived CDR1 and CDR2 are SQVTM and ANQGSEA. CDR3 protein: CSVPGLADYNEQFF. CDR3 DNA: TGCAGCGTCCCGGGACTAGCGGACTACAATGAGCAGTTCTTC.

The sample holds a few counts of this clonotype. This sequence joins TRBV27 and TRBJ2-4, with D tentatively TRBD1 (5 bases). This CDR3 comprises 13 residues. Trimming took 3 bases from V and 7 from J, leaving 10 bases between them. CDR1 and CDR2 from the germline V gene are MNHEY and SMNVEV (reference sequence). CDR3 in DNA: TGTGCCAGCAGTTTGAGTCAGGGTAACATTCAGTACTTC. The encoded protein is CASSLSQGNIQYF.

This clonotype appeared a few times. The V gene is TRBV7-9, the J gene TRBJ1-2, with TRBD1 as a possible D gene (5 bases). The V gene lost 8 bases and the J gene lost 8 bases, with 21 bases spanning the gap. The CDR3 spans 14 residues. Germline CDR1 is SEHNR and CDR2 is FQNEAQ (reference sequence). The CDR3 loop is CASGDIRATSGYTF. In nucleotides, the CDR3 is TGTGCCAGCGGGGATATCAGGGCGACATCAGGCTACACCTTC.

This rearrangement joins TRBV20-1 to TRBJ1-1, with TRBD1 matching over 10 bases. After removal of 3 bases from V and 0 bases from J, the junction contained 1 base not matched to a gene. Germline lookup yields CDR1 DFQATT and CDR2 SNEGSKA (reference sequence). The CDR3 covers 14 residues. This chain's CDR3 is CSASDRGLNTEAFF. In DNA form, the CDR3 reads TGCAGTGCTAGCGACAGGGGGCTGAACACTGAAGCTTTCTTT.

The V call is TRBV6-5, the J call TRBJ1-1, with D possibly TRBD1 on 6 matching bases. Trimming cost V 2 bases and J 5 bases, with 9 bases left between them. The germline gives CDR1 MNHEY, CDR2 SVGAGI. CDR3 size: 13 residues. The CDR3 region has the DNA TGTGCCAGCAGTTACGAAGGGGGGACTGAAGCTTTCTTT. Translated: CASSYEGGTEAFF.

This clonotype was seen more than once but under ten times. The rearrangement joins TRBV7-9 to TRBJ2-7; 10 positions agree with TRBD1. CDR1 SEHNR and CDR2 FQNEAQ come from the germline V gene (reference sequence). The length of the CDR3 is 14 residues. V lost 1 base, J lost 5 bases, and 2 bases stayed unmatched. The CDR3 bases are TGTGCCAGCAGCTTAGTGGGACAGGGGAACGAGCAGTACTTC. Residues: CASSLVGQGNEQYF. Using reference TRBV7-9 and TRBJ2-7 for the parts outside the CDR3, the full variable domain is DTGVSQNPRHKITKRGQNVTFRCDPISEHNRLYWYRQTLGQGPEFLTYFQNEAQLEKSRLLSDRFSAERPKGSFSTLEIQRTEQGDSAMYLCASSLVGQGNEQYFGPGTRLTVT.

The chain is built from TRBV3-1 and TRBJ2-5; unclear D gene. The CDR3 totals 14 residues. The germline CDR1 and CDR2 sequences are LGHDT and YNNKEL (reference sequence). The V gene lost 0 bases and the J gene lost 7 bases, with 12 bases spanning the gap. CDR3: CASSQEETLGTQYF. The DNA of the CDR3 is TGTGCCAGCAGCCAAGAGGAGACCCTAGGGACCCAGTACTTC.

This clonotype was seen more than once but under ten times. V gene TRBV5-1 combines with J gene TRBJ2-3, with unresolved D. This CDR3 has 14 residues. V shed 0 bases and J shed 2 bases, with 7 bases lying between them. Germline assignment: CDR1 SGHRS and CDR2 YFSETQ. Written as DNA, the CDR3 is TGCGCCAGCAGCTTGGGGGCTTACACAGATACGCAGTATTTT. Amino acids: CASSLGAYTDTQYF.

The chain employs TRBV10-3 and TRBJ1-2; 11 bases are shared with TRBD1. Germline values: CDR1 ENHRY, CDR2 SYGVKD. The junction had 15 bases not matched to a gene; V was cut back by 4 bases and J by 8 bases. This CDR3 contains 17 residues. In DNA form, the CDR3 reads TGTGCCATCAGTGCGGGACAGGGGGACGATGTGGGTTACGGCTACACCTTC. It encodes CAISAGQGDDVGYGYTF.

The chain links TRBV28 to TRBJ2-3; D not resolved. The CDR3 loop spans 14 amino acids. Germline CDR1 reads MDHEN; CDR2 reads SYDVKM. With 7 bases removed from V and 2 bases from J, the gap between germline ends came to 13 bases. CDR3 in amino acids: CASIYSRLTDTQYF. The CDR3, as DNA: TGTGCCAGCATTTATAGCAGACTCACAGATACGCAGTATTTT.

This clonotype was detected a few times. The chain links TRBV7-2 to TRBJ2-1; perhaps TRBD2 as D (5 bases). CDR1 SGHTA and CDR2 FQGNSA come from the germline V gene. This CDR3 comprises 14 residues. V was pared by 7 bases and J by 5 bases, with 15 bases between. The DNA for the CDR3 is TGTGCCAGCATCCCGGGAAGAGTTGACAATGAGCAGTTCTTC. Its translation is CASIPGRVDNEQFF.

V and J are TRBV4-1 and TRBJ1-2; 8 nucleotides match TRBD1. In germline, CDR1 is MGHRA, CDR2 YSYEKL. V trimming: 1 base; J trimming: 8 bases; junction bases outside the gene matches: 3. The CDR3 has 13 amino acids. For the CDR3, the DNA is TGCGCCAGCAGCCAAGGACAGGGGACGGGCTACACCTTC. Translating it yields CASSQGQGTGYTF.

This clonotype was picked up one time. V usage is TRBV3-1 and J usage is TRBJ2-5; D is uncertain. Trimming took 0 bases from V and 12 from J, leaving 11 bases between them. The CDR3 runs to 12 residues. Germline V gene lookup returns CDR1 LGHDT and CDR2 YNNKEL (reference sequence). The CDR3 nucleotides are TGTGCCAGCAGCCAAGATCCTGCTAGGAAGTACTTC. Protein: CASSQDPARKYF.

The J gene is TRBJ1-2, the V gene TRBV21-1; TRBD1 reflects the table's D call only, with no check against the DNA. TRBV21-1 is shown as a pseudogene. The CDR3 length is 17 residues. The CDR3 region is CASSKRPKGARNYGYTF. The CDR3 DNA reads TGTGCCAGCAGCAAAAGGCCTAAGGGGGCGCGGAACTATGGCTACACCTTC.

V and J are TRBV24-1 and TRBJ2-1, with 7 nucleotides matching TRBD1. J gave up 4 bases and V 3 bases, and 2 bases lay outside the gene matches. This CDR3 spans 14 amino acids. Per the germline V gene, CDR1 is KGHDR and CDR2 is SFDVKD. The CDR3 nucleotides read TGTGCCACCAGTGATGAGGGGGCATACAATGAGCAGTTCTTC. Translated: CATSDEGAYNEQFF.

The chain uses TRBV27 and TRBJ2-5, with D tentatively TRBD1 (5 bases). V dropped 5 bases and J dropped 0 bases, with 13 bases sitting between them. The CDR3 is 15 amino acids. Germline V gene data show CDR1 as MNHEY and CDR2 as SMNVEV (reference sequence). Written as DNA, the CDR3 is TGTGCCAGCAGTCCTCAGGGTGACTACCAAGAGACCCAGTACTTC. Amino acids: CASSPQGDYQETQYF.

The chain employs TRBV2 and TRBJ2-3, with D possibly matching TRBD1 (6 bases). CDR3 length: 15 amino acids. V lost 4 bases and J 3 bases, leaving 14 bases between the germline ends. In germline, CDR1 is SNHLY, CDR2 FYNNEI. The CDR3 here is CASSGTARDTDTQYF. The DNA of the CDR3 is TGTGCCAGCAGTGGGACAGCCAGGGATACAGATACGCAGTATTTT.

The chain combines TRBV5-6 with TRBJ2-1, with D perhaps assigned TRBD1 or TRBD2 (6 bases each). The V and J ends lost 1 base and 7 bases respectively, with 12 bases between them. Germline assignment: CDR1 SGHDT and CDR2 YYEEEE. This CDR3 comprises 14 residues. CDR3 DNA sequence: TGTGCCAGCAGCTTGTGGGGGGCCGGGAATGAGCAGTTCTTC. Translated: CASSLWGAGNEQFF.

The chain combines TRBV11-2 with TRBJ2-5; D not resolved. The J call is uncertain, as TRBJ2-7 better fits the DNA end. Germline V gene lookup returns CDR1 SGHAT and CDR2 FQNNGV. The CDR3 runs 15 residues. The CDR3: CASSLAIRVLPEQYF. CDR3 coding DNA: TGTGCCAGCAGCTTAGCAATCCGGGTCCTCCCCGAGCAGTACTTC.

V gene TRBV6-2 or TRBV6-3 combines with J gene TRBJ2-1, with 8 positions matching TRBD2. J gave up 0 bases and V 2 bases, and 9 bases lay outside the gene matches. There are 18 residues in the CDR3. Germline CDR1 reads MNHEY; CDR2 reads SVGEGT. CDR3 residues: CASSYRLAGASSYNEQFF. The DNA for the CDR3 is TGTGCCAGCAGTTACAGGCTAGCGGGTGCAAGCTCCTACAATGAGCAGTTCTTC.

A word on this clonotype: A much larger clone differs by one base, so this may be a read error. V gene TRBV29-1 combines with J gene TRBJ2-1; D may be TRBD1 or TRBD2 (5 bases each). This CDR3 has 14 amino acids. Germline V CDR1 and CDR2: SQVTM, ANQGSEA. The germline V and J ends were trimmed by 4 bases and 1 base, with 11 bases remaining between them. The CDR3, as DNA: TGCAGCGTTGGAGAGGGACCTTCCTACAATGAGCAGTTCTTC. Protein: CSVGEGPSYNEQFF.